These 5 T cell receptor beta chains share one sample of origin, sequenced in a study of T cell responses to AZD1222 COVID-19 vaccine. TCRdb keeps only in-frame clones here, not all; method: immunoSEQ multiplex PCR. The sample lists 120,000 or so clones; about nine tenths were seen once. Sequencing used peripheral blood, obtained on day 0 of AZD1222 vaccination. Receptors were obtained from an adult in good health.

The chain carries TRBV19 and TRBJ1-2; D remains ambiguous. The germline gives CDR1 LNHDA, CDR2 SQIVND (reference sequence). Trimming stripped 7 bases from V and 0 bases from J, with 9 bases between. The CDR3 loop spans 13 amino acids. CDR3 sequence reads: CASTGVTNYGYTF. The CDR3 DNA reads TGTGCCAGTACGGGTGTCACTAACTATGGCTACACCTTC.

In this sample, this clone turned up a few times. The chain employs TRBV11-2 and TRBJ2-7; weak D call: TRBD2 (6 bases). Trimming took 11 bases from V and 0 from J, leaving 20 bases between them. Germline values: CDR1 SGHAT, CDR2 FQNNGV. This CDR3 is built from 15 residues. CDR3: CASAPRGSPSYEQYF. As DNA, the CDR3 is TGTGCCTCCGCGCCTCGGGGGTCCCCCTCCTACGAGCAGTACTTC.

The CDR3 bases are TGTGCCAGCAGTTTAGGTCACACCTCCCCGGCTTTCTTT. Amino acids: CASSLGHTSPAFF. This rearrangement joins TRBV28 to TRBJ1-1; no definite D call. This CDR3 region has 13 residues. Germline lookup yields CDR1 MDHEN and CDR2 SYDVKM. Deletions cut 2 bases from V and 11 bases from J, with 15 bases between.

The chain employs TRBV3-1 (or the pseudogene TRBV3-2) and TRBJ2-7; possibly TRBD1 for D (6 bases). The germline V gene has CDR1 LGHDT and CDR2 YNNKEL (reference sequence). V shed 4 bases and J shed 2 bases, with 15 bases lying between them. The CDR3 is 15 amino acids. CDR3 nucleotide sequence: TGTGCCAGCAGCCTAGAACAGGGCCCAACCTACGAGCAGTACTTC. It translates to CASSLEQGPTYEQYF.

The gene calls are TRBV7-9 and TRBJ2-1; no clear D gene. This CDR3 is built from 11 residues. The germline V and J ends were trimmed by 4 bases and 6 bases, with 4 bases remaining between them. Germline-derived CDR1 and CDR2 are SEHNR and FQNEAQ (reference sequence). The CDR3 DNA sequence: TGTGCCAGCAGCTCAGCCAATGAGCAGTTCTTC. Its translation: CASSSANEQFF.